The 5 T cell receptor beta chains listed next were all sequenced from one sample in a study of blood T cell repertoires in COVID-19 (dated by TCRdb to 2018 to 2020). Library method: the immunoSEQ multiplex PCR assay. TCRdb holds this immuneACCESS table with in-frame rearrangements only. Some clones are missing; in checked studies, unresolved V genes explain under half, and the rest has no known cause. For this sample there are about 150,000 clones; about 85% appear just once. The top ten hold 6.5% to 9% of the sample. Sequencing was performed on peripheral blood. All receptors derive from a woman of 80 years or more with COVID-19, enrolled during active disease.

J is TRBJ1-5 and V is TRBV6-5; 9 bases are shared with TRBD1. CDR1 MNHEY and CDR2 SVGAGI come from the germline V gene. This CDR3 is 14 amino acids long. With V trimmed by 4 bases and J by 7 bases, 5 bases remained unmatched. CDR3 DNA sequence: TGTGCCAGCAGTTCATCGGACAGGGGCCAGCCCCAGCATTTT. Translating gives CASSSSDRGQPQHF.

The chain couples TRBV15 to TRBJ1-3, with TRBD1 matching over 7 bases. This CDR3 is built from 16 residues. J gave up 0 bases and V 5 bases, and 7 bases lay outside the gene matches. Germline CDR1 LNHNV, CDR2 YYDKDF (reference sequence). The CDR3 region is CATSLGQTFSGNTIYF. The CDR3 region has the DNA TGTGCCACCAGCTTGGGACAGACCTTCTCTGGAAACACCATATATTTT.

The chain recombines TRBV7-2 with TRBJ2-1, with TRBD2 identical over 14 bases. The length of the CDR3 is 16 residues. J was trimmed by 2 bases and V by 6 bases; bases with no gene match: 3. Germline-derived CDR1 and CDR2 are SGHTA and FQGNSA. CDR3 amino acids: CASRGLAGDTYNEQFF. DNA for the CDR3: TGTGCCAGCAGGGGACTAGCGGGGGATACCTACAATGAGCAGTTCTTC.

J is TRBJ2-2 and V is TRBV28, with 11 bases aligning to TRBD1. V was pared by 4 bases and J by 9 bases, with 7 bases of the junction left unmatched. CDR3 length: 15 amino acids. The germline CDR1 and CDR2 sequences are MDHEN and SYDVKM. The CDR3 sequence: CASSSRTGGFRELFF. The CDR3 region has the DNA TGTGCCAGCAGTTCGCGGACAGGGGGCTTCAGGGAGCTGTTTTTT.

The chain combines TRBV2 with TRBJ1-1; D is ambiguous. Germline V gives CDR1 SNHLY, CDR2 FYNNEI. V was pared by 8 bases and J by 12 bases, with 19 bases between. The CDR3 covers 12 residues. The CDR3 loop is CASGGDTGMTFF. The CDR3 bases are TGTGCCAGCGGTGGGGATACGGGGATGACTTTCTTT.